The 14 T cell receptor beta chains listed next were all sequenced from one sample in a study of blood T cell repertoires in COVID-19. Assay: immunoSEQ multiplex PCR; the TCRdb copy retains only in-frame clones and omits some. This table holds fewer than 120,000 clones, about 88% found once. The sequenced sample consisted of peripheral blood. These receptors were taken from a woman between 45 and 60 years old with acute or convalescent COVID-19.

With respect to this clone: Within the sample, other DNA sequences also encode this same CDR3. The chain carries TRBV2 and TRBJ1-5, with 7 bases aligning to TRBD1. CDR3 length: 15 residues. Germline V gene data show CDR1 as SNHLY and CDR2 as FYNNEI. With 5 bases clipped from V and 0 bases from J, the junction kept 4 bases outside the gene matches. Here the CDR3 DNA reads TGTGCCAGCAGTCCAGGGGGTTTTAGCAATCAGCCCCAGCATTTT. This gives the protein CASSPGGFSNQPQHF.

The J gene is TRBJ1-6, the V gene TRBV7-2; TRBD1 matches at 8 bases. V gave up 5 bases and J gave up 8 bases; unmatched junction bases: 8. Germline-derived CDR1 and CDR2 are SGHTA and FQGNSA. This CDR3 has 15 amino acids. CDR3 DNA: TGTGCCAGCAGCCTCAGGACAGGGTTCGATTCACCCCTCCACTTT. Protein: CASSLRTGFDSPLHF.

V gene TRBV5-4 combines with J gene TRBJ2-5; D may be TRBD1 (6 bases). Trimming removed 2 bases from V and 1 base from J, with 12 bases in between. The length of the CDR3 is 15 residues. Germline loops: CDR1 SGHNT, CDR2 YYREEE (reference sequence). The CDR3: CASSLQGLGQETQYF. The CDR3 DNA sequence: TGTGCCAGCAGCTTACAGGGCTTAGGCCAAGAGACCCAGTACTTC.

CDR3 DNA: TGTGCCAGCAGCTCCATCGGGACAGGGGGGGTCAATGAGCAGTTCTTC. Its protein product is CASSSIGTGGVNEQFF. This chain connects TRBV7-2 to TRBJ2-1, with 11 bases fitting TRBD1. The CDR3 covers 16 residues. After removal of 4 bases from V and 6 bases from J, the junction contained 8 bases not matched to a gene. CDR1 and CDR2 (germline): SGHTA, FQGNSA.

The chain carries TRBV19 and TRBJ1-2; no definite D call. The CDR3 loop spans 13 amino acids. V was shortened by 5 bases and J by 7 bases, with 14 bases between the two germline ends. CDR1 is LNHDA, CDR2 SQIVND, per germline (reference sequence). This CDR3 is CASSLTPPVGYTF. The CDR3 nucleotides are TGTGCCAGTAGTCTGACACCGCCGGTTGGCTACACCTTC.

The chain links TRBV28 to TRBJ2-7; TRBD1 aligns across 8 bases. V trimming: 5 bases; J trimming: 5 bases; junction bases outside the gene matches: 8. Germline V lookup: CDR1 MDHEN, CDR2 SYDVKM. The CDR3 is 14 residues long. The CDR3 DNA is TGTGCCAGCAGTCTTACCCAGGGGGCGAACGAGCAGTACTTC. Residues: CASSLTQGANEQYF.

Many counts were recorded for this clone. The chain couples TRBV28 to TRBJ2-7, with 7 nucleotides matching TRBD2. CDR1 is MDHEN and CDR2 is SYDVKM in the germline V gene. With V trimmed by 4 bases and J by 8 bases, 14 bases remained unmatched. This CDR3 region has 15 residues. CDR3 residues: CASSSQRGGLLKQYF. CDR3 coding DNA: TGTGCCAGCAGTTCCCAGCGGGGTGGTCTCCTGAAGCAGTACTTC.

The CDR3 DNA sequence: TGTGCCAGCAGTTTAGACAGGGGGACCGGGGAGCTGTTTTTT. It codes for CASSLDRGTGELFF. The chain links TRBV6-5 to TRBJ2-2; 9 bases map to TRBD1. The CDR3 extends over 14 amino acids. Trimming at V came to 4 bases and at J to 5 bases, leaving 2 bases not matched to a gene. Germline CDR1 reads MNHEY; CDR2 reads SVGAGI.

This chain links TRBV25-1 with TRBJ1-2; TRBD1 matches 7 bases. The V and J ends lost 6 bases and 6 bases, in that order; junction bases with no gene match: 7. The CDR3 has 13 amino acids. The germline V gene encodes CDR1 MGHDK and CDR2 SYGVNS. The CDR3 sequence is CASRMTGLNGYTF. CDR3 nucleotide sequence: TGTGCCAGCAGGATGACAGGGTTGAATGGCTACACCTTC.

The chain is built from TRBV4-1 and TRBJ2-2, with TRBD2 identical over 9 bases. The V gene's germline CDR1 is MGHRA and CDR2 YSYEKL. The CDR3 is 20 residues long. The V segment lost 0 bases and the J segment 6 bases; nucleotides outside the gene matches: 17. CDR3 in amino acids: CASSQDQGGVAGVMAGELFF. CDR3 nucleotides: TGCGCCAGCAGCCAAGACCAGGGCGGGGTAGCGGGAGTTATGGCCGGGGAGCTGTTTTTT.

Written as DNA, the CDR3 is TGCAGCGTTGTCAGGGACACAGATACGCAGTATTTT. Protein product: CSVVRDTDTQYF. The chain is built from TRBV29-1 and TRBJ2-3; weak D call: TRBD1 (5 bases). Germline V gives CDR1 SQVTM, CDR2 ANQGSEA. This CDR3 comprises 12 residues. The V end lost 4 bases, the J end lost 2 bases, and 7 bases lay between the germline ends.

This sequence joins TRBV10-3 and TRBJ1-1; 9 bases align to TRBD1. This CDR3 has 14 residues. J was trimmed by 5 bases and V by 4 bases; bases with no gene match: 5. The V gene's germline CDR1 is ENHRY and CDR2 SYGVKD. The CDR3 loop reads CAISGGQGRTEAFF. DNA for the CDR3: TGTGCCATCAGTGGGGGACAGGGACGGACTGAAGCTTTCTTT.

The chain uses TRBV28 and TRBJ1-6; D may be TRBD1 (5 bases). Trimming took 5 bases from V and 0 from J, leaving 20 bases between them. The CDR3 covers 19 residues. Germline V lookup: CDR1 MDHEN, CDR2 SYDVKM. The CDR3 reads CASSGARTRSSSYNSPLHF. Here the CDR3 DNA reads TGTGCCAGCAGTGGTGCCCGGACACGGAGTAGCTCCTATAATTCACCCCTCCACTTT.

This clone is a singleton in its sample. The CDR3 DNA follows: TGTGCCAGCGCCACCGCCACAGGGGGCGTTCACACTGAAGCTTTCTTT. Residues: CASATATGGVHTEAFF. The chain recombines TRBV18 with TRBJ1-1; 9 positions agree with TRBD1. The CDR3 sequence is 16 residues long. The J segment lost 3 bases and the V segment lost 8 bases, leaving 13 bases of the junction unmatched. In germline, CDR1 is KGHSH, CDR2 LQKENI.